The 2 T cell receptor beta chains below were found in one sample sequenced in a study of radiotherapy plus CTLA-4 blockade in lung cancer. The assay was immunoSEQ multiplex PCR, and TCRdb's table has in-frame clones only and misses some. Here the sample spans tens of thousands of clones, almost 80% being singletons. The sample here was peripheral blood, taken from a patient treated with radiotherapy plus ipilimumab. The receptors originated from a human donor with non-small cell lung cancer who had stable disease on radiotherapy plus ipilimumab.

The rearrangement joins TRBV10-2 to TRBJ1-6; TRBD1 is a possible D gene (5 bases). CDR1 WSHSY and CDR2 SAAADI come from the germline V gene. Trimming pared 7 bases from V and 4 bases from J, leaving 11 bases between. CDR3 length equals 14 residues. Here the CDR3 DNA reads TGCGCCAGCACCAGCCGGGGGTATAATTCACCCCTCCACTTT. Amino acids: CASTSRGYNSPLHF.

V is TRBV4-3 and J is TRBJ2-7; TRBD1 agrees at 7 bases. From germline, CDR1 is LGHNA and CDR2 YSLEER. The CDR3 extends over 16 amino acids. Trimming removed 0 bases from V and 2 bases from J; junction bases left unmatched: 7. The CDR3 spells CASSQELAGGAYEQYF. The CDR3 DNA follows: TGCGCCAGCAGCCAAGAGCTAGCAGGGGGAGCCTACGAGCAGTACTTC.